The 25 T cell receptor beta chains in this list originate from one sample, sequenced in a study of blood T cell repertoires in COVID-19. Data came from immunoSEQ multiplex PCR; TCRdb stores just in-frame clones and leaves some out. This sample has roughly 260,000 clones, with 82% found just once. The sequenced material came from peripheral blood. Every receptor here comes from a woman aged 18-29 years with acute or convalescent COVID-19.

The chain employs TRBV7-3 and TRBJ1-4; TRBD1 matches 7 bases. Germline assignment: CDR1 SGHTA and CDR2 FQGTGA. V shed 5 bases, J shed 4 bases, and the junction held 4 bases outside the gene matches. CDR3 length: 14 amino acids. The CDR3 is CASSQGQLNEKLFF. The CDR3 DNA reads as TGTGCCAGCAGCCAGGGACAGCTTAATGAAAAACTGTTTTTT.

The chain has TRBV21-1 and TRBJ2-3; the DNA was not compared with TRBD2, the D call given in the table. TRBV21-1 is deemed a pseudogene. The CDR3 is 23 residues long. CDR3 sequence reads: CASSKALRGLAGDGPDSTDTQYF. In DNA, the CDR3 is TGTGCCAGCAGCAAAGCGCTTCGAGGGCTAGCGGGAGACGGCCCCGATAGCACAGATACGCAGTATTTT.

The CDR3 here is CASISSWGQGYTF. In nucleotides, the CDR3 is TGTGCCAGCATATCCTCCTGGGGGCAAGGCTACACCTTC. This chain joins TRBV6-5 and TRBJ1-2; the D gene is possibly TRBD1 (6 bases). The CDR3 is 13 residues long. Trimming left V 7 bases short and J 8 bases short, with 17 bases between. Per the germline V gene, CDR1 is MNHEY and CDR2 is SVGAGI.

The CDR3 coding sequence is TGTGCCTGGAGTGTACCGTCCGGGACAGGAACTTCGGAGCAGTTCTTC. Its protein is CAWSVPSGTGTSEQFF. The rearrangement uses TRBV30 and TRBJ2-1; TRBD1 agrees at 8 bases. The CDR3 extends over 16 amino acids. Germline trimming cut 0 bases from V and 10 bases from J; bases unmatched to any gene: 14. The germline V gene encodes CDR1 GTSNPN and CDR2 SVGIG (reference sequence).

The J gene is TRBJ2-7, the V gene TRBV4-3; D is perhaps TRBD1 (5 bases). The V end was cut by 0 bases, the J end by 0 bases, with 9 bases between. The CDR3 covers 15 residues. Germline values: CDR1 LGHNA, CDR2 YSLEER. In DNA form, the CDR3 reads TGCGCCAGCAGCCAAGAACAGGCAAGCTCCTACGAGCAGTACTTC. Protein product: CASSQEQASSYEQYF.

This chain uses TRBV6-5 with TRBJ1-2, with 11 bases fitting TRBD1. The junction had 5 bases not matched to a gene; V was cut back by 5 bases and J by 6 bases. Germline V gene sequence: CDR1 MNHEY, CDR2 SVGAGI. There are 14 residues in the CDR3. The CDR3 is CASSKDRGRDGYTF. DNA of the CDR3: TGTGCCAGCAGTAAGGACAGGGGGCGGGATGGCTACACCTTC.

The chain recombines TRBV4-1 with TRBJ2-3, with a possible D match to TRBD2 (6 bases). This CDR3 contains 16 residues. V was pared by 1 base and J by 2 bases, with 13 bases between. Germline V gene sequence: CDR1 MGHRA, CDR2 YSYEKL. CDR3 sequence reads: CASSQALGLITDTQYF. CDR3 DNA: TGCGCCAGCAGCCAAGCCCTGGGACTGATCACAGATACGCAGTATTTT.

The chain has TRBV6-4 and TRBJ2-1, with D perhaps matching TRBD2 (5 bases). Germline V gives CDR1 MRHNA, CDR2 SNTAGT. V dropped 4 bases and J dropped 4 bases, with 14 bases sitting between them. This CDR3 has 15 residues. CDR3 in amino acids: CASSATSNRYNEQFF. Here the CDR3 DNA reads TGTGCCAGCAGTGCAACTAGTAATCGGTACAATGAGCAGTTCTTC.

J is TRBJ2-7 and V is TRBV18; tentative D call: TRBD2 (7 bases). Germline V gene lookup returns CDR1 KGHSH and CDR2 LQKENI. This CDR3 spans 15 amino acids. The ends were cut back, 6 bases at V and 4 bases at J, with 19 bases in the middle. The CDR3 spells CASSLAGDRRYEQYF. Written as DNA, the CDR3 is TGTGCCAGCTCGTTGGCGGGAGACAGGAGATACGAGCAGTACTTC. Filled out from reference TRBV18 and TRBJ2-7, the complete variable domain reads NAGVMQNPRHLVRRRGQEARLRCSPMKGHSHVYWYRQLPEEGLKFMVYLQKENIIDESGMPKERFSAEFPKEGPSILRIQQVVRGDSAAYFCASSLAGDRRYEQYFGPGTRLTVT.

The chain couples TRBV5-4 to TRBJ2-3; 11 bases match TRBD2. The CDR3 spans 18 residues. Germline-derived CDR1 and CDR2 are SGHNT and YYREEE (reference sequence). Trimming cost V 1 base and J 5 bases; bases outside gene matches: 12. This CDR3 is CASSLSGLAGGVRDTQYF. The DNA of the CDR3 is TGTGCCAGCAGCTTGAGTGGGCTAGCGGGAGGAGTAAGAGATACGCAGTATTTT.

The chain uses TRBV6-6 and TRBJ2-7, with 7 bases aligning to TRBD1. With V trimmed by 7 bases and J by 6 bases, 12 bases remained unmatched. CDR1 MNHNY and CDR2 SVGAGI come from the germline V gene (reference sequence). CDR3 length: 14 amino acids. In DNA form, the CDR3 reads TGTGCCAGCACCCAGACAGGGCTTAAGGGCGAGCAGTACTTC. This codes for CASTQTGLKGEQYF.

The chain couples TRBV5-1 to TRBJ2-1, with D perhaps TRBD2 (6 bases). The CDR3 is 13 amino acids. Between the trimmed V and J ends, which lost 5 bases and 7 bases, there was a span of 13 bases. From germline, CDR1 is SGHRS and CDR2 YFSETQ. CDR3 DNA sequence: TGCGCCAGCAGTGGCGGGGTCATAAATGAGCAGTTCTTC. Its translation is CASSGGVINEQFF.

The sample holds one count of this clone. V gene TRBV28 combines with J gene TRBJ1-4; 10 bases are a match to TRBD1. This CDR3 comprises 16 residues. The junction had 11 bases not matched to a gene; V was cut back by 6 bases and J by 7 bases. Per germline, CDR1 MDHEN and CDR2 SYDVKM. CDR3 residues: CASSRRDRGISEKLFF. The CDR3 DNA reads TGTGCCAGCAGCCGAAGGGACAGGGGTATTAGTGAAAAACTGTTTTTT.

V usage is TRBV5-1 and J usage is TRBJ2-2, with D perhaps assigned TRBD1 or TRBD2 (10 bases each). This CDR3 is built from 21 residues. Germline lookup yields CDR1 SGHRS and CDR2 YFSETQ. V was shortened by 0 bases and J by 2 bases, with 26 bases between the two germline ends. CDR3 sequence reads: CASSLVGTGARTSGNTGELFF. CDR3 coding DNA: TGCGCCAGCAGCTTGGTCGGGACAGGGGCCAGGACTAGCGGTAACACCGGGGAGCTGTTTTTT.

The V gene is TRBV6-5, the J gene TRBJ2-7; 13 nucleotides agree with TRBD2. Trimming removed 4 bases from V and 7 bases from J; junction bases left unmatched: 1. This CDR3 is built from 13 residues. Germline CDR1 and CDR2: MNHEY and SVGAGI. The DNA of the CDR3 is TGTGCCAGCAGTTCGGGACTAGCGGGGGAGCAGTACTTC. Its translation is CASSSGLAGEQYF.

The chain's CDR3 is CASRLEDYGYTF. The CDR3 DNA is TGTGCCAGCAGACTAGAGGACTATGGCTACACCTTC. V is TRBV2 and J is TRBJ1-2; the D is unclear. In germline, CDR1 is SNHLY, CDR2 FYNNEI. This CDR3 comprises 12 residues. Trimming took off 6 bases at V and 3 bases at J, with 8 bases between the two ends.

This chain uses TRBV5-4 with TRBJ1-1; 8 bases line up with TRBD1. This CDR3 has 15 amino acids. Germline V gene data show CDR1 as SGHNT and CDR2 as YYREEE (reference sequence). Unmatched junction bases numbered 9, after V lost 5 bases and J lost 3 bases. In DNA, the CDR3 is TGTGCCAGCAGTCCCACCCGGGACAGGCACACTGAAGCTTTCTTT. This sequence encodes CASSPTRDRHTEAFF.

The gene calls are TRBV30 and TRBJ2-7; TRBD2 agrees at 7 bases. Germline V CDR1 and CDR2: GTSNPN, SVGIG (reference sequence). CDR3 size: 13 residues. V shed 0 bases, J shed 7 bases, and the junction held 6 bases outside the gene matches. The CDR3, as DNA: TGTGCCTGGAGTGTGGGACTACCGACGGAGCAGTACTTC. Residues: CAWSVGLPTEQYF.

This clone was seen only once. This sequence joins TRBV9 and TRBJ2-5; a possible D gene is TRBD2 (6 bases). CDR1 is SGDLS, CDR2 YYNGEE, per germline. CDR3 size: 15 residues. Trimming left V 0 bases short and J 5 bases short, with 14 bases between. CDR3 sequence (DNA): TGTGCCAGCAGCGTAGGTGTGGAGGGTCGGGAGACCCAGTACTTC. This translates into CASSVGVEGRETQYF. Variable domain in full (rest from reference TRBV9 and TRBJ2-5): DSGVTQTPKHLITATGQRVTLRCSPRSGDLSVYWYQQSLDQGLQFLIQYYNGEERAKGNILERFSAQQFPDLHSELNLSSLELGDSALYFCASSVGVEGRETQYFGPGTRLLVL.

Here the CDR3 DNA reads TGTGCCAGCAGAACAACCCAGGGTGAGCCCCAGCATTTT. Its translation: CASRTTQGEPQHF. The chain combines TRBV2 with TRBJ1-5, with a possible D match to TRBD1 (5 bases). The V gene's germline CDR1 is SNHLY and CDR2 FYNNEI. V was shortened by 6 bases and J by 8 bases, with 14 bases between the two germline ends. The CDR3 totals 13 residues.

This clone was counted between two and nine times. The gene calls are TRBV6-1 and TRBJ1-1, with 7 positions matching TRBD1. Trimming took 2 bases from V and 7 from J; bases not matched to a gene: 13. There are 16 residues in the CDR3. From germline, CDR1 is MNHNS and CDR2 SASEGT. CDR3 protein: CASSETATGRSGEAFF. Here the CDR3 DNA reads TGTGCCAGCAGTGAAACCGCGACAGGGAGATCGGGTGAAGCTTTCTTT.

In this sample, this clone turned up a few times. The chain has TRBV19 and TRBJ1-5; 7 nucleotides match TRBD1. V trimming: 6 bases; J trimming: 3 bases; junction bases outside the gene matches: 8. There are 15 residues in the CDR3. The germline gives CDR1 LNHDA, CDR2 SQIVND (reference sequence). The CDR3 DNA reads as TGTGCCAGTAGGACCCGGACAGGCTACAATCAGCCCCAGCATTTT. Its protein is CASRTRTGYNQPQHF. Drawing the rest from reference TRBV19 and TRBJ1-5, the complete variable domain is DGGITQSPKYLFRKEGQNVTLSCEQNLNHDAMYWYRQDPGQGLRLIYYSQIVNDFQKGDIAEGYSVSREKKESFPLTVTSAQKNPTAFYLCASRTRTGYNQPQHFGDGTRLSIL.

J is TRBJ1-3 and V is TRBV6-2 or TRBV6-3; D unresolved. The CDR3 spans 14 residues. V gave up 2 bases and J gave up 3 bases, with 8 bases separating them. CDR1 and CDR2 from the germline V gene are MNHEY and SVGEGT. The CDR3 sequence: CASSYAGIGNTIYF. CDR3 nucleotides: TGTGCCAGCAGTTACGCGGGGATTGGAAACACCATATATTTT.

The chain combines TRBV6-5 with TRBJ1-2, with 9 bases that match TRBD1. After removal of 0 bases from V and 13 bases from J, the junction contained 12 bases not matched to a gene. Germline lookup yields CDR1 MNHEY and CDR2 SVGAGI. This CDR3 has 15 amino acids. This chain's CDR3 is CASSYSTGQGGVATF. DNA of the CDR3: TGTGCCAGCAGTTACTCGACGGGACAGGGAGGAGTTGCCACCTTC.

The rearrangement uses TRBV18 and TRBJ1-1; 7 bases are shared with TRBD1. The CDR3 is made up of 13 amino acids. Germline CDR1 KGHSH, CDR2 LQKENI. The V segment lost 0 bases and the J segment 7 bases; nucleotides outside the gene matches: 2. CDR3 region: CASSPPWDSEAFF. The DNA of the CDR3 is TGTGCCAGCTCACCACCTTGGGACAGTGAAGCTTTCTTT.